This entry lists 3 T cell receptor beta chains sequenced from one sample in a study of cytomegalovirus exposure and HLA in healthy donors. PCR used 60 Vbeta primers and 13 Jbeta primers. Using immunoSEQ multiplex PCR, the repertoire was profiled, and TCRdb retains in-frame clones only, with some absent. In the table there are 200,000 to 250,000 clones, over 75% of which are singletons. Sequencing used PBMCs. The receptor set was obtained from a man younger than 35 in good health and CMV-seronegative.

CDR3 DNA sequence: TGTGCCAGCATCGGGAGGTTGGAGACCCAGTACTTC. Translating gives CASIGRLETQYF. The chain is built from TRBV5-6 and TRBJ2-5; 7 nucleotides agree with TRBD2. Germline V gene data show CDR1 as SGHDT and CDR2 as YYEEEE. This CDR3 is built from 12 residues. V gave up 6 bases and J gave up 5 bases; unmatched junction bases: 4.

The chain couples TRBV5-1 to TRBJ1-2; unclear D gene. Deletions cut 2 bases from V and 3 bases from J, with 17 bases between. The germline V gene encodes CDR1 SGHRS and CDR2 YFSETQ. The CDR3 runs to 16 residues. The CDR3 DNA is TGCGCCAGCAGCTTTACTGGAGACGGGATTTACTATGGCTACACCTTC. Its translation is CASSFTGDGIYYGYTF.

The chain uses TRBV6-4 and TRBJ2-1; 7 bases are a match to TRBD1. Germline assignment: CDR1 MRHNA and CDR2 SNTAGT. The CDR3 sequence is 15 residues long. Germline trimming cut 2 bases from V and 6 bases from J; bases unmatched to any gene: 7. The CDR3 nucleotides read TGTGCCAGCAGTGACGGACAGGCCCCTTTCAATGAGCAGTTCTTC. As protein: CASSDGQAPFNEQFF.